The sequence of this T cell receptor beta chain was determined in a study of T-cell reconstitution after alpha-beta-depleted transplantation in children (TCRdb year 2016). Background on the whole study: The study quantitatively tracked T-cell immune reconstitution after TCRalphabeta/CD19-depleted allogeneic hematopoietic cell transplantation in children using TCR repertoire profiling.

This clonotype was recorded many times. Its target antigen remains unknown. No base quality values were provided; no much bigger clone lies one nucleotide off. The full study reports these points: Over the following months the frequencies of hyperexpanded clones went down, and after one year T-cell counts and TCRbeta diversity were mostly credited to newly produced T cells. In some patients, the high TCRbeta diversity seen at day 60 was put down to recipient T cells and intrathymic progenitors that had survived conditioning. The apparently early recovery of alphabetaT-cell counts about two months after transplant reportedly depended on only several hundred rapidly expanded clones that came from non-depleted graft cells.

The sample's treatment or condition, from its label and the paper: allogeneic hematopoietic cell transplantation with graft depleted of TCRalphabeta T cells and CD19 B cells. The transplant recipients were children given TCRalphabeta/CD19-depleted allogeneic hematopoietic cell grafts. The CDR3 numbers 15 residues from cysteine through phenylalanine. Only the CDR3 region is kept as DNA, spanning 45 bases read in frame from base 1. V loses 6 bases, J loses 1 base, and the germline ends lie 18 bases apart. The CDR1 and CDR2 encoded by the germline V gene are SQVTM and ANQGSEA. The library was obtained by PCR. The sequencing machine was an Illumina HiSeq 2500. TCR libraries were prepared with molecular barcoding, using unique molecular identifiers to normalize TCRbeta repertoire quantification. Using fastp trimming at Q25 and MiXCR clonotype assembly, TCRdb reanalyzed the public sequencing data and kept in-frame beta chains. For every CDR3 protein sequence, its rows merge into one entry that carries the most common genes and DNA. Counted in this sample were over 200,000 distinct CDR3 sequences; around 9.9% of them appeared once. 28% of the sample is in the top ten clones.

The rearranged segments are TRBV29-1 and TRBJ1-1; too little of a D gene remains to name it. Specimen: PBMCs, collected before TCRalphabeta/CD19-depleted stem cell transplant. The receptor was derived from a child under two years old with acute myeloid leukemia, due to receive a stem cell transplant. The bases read TGCAGCGTCGACTCCTTCAGAGCAGCGAACACTGAAGCTTTCTTT. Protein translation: CSVDSFRAANTEAFF.